This TCR beta chain appears in the sequencing data of a study of glioma-infiltrating T cells. Per the germline V gene, CDR1 is SGHAT and CDR2 is FQNNGV. CDR3 length: 13 amino acids. With 5 bases removed from V and 5 bases from J, the gap between germline ends came to 12 bases. The sample holds many counts of this clonotype. Using RNA template, CDR3s of TCR alpha and beta were amplified with iRepertoire arm-PCR. TCRdb independently ran MiXCR on the multiplex PCR reads; one entry per CDR3 protein. In the table there are about 94,000 distinct CDR3 sequences, approximately 22% of which are singletons. The sequenced sample consisted of glioma tissue, nonneoplastic brain tissue, or PBMCs (not recorded which). This TCR was sampled from a human donor with low-grade glioma or glioblastoma, undergoing nonglioma brain surgery, or in good health (not recorded which). The rearrangement uses TRBV11-2 and TRBJ2-5; D is perhaps TRBD1 or TRBD2 (5 bases each). CDR3 loop: CASSPGQMETQYF. Here the CDR3 DNA reads TGTGCCAGCAGCCCGGGGCAAATGGAGACCCAGTACTTC. Together with reference TRBV11-2 and TRBJ2-5, the CDR3 gives the full variable domain: EAGVAQSPRYKIIEKRQSVAFWCNPISGHATLYWYQQILGQGPKLLIQFQNNGVVDDSQLPKDRFSAERLKGVDSTLKIQPAKLEDSAVYLCASSPGQMETQYFGPGTRLLVL.